The 20 T cell receptor beta chains given below trace back to one sample, sequenced in a study of blood T cell repertoires in COVID-19. Produced via immunoSEQ multiplex PCR; TCRdb's table is partial and in-frame only. The sample includes around 150,000 clones, 75% to 80% of them seen just once. Sequenced input: peripheral blood. Receptors originate from a woman aged 45 to 65 with active or convalescent COVID-19.

The V call is TRBV30, the J call TRBJ2-7; TRBD2 is a possible D gene (5 bases). V lost 0 bases and J 6 bases, leaving 15 bases between the germline ends. This CDR3 spans 14 amino acids. Germline loops: CDR1 GTSNPN, CDR2 SVGIG (reference sequence). This CDR3 reads CAWSVNTRGGEQYF. Here the CDR3 DNA reads TGTGCCTGGAGTGTGAACACGAGAGGAGGCGAGCAGTACTTC.

The rearrangement uses TRBV11-2 and TRBJ1-1; D remains unclear. Trimming stripped 4 bases from V and 3 bases from J, with 18 bases between. CDR1 SGHAT and CDR2 FQNNGV come from the germline V gene. The CDR3 runs 16 residues. The CDR3 DNA reads as TGTGCCAGCAGCTCCTCGTTCGGGGTAAAGGACACTGAAGCTTTCTTT. Residues: CASSSSFGVKDTEAFF.

The chain links TRBV28 to TRBJ1-2; the match to TRBD1 covers 9 bases. Per germline, CDR1 MDHEN and CDR2 SYDVKM. V lost 7 bases to trimming and J lost 4 bases; unmatched junction nucleotides: 13. CDR3 length equals 16 residues. The CDR3 DNA reads TGTGCCAGCACCACGGGACAGGGTGTCATTGGCTATGGCTACACCTTC. It is translated as CASTTGQGVIGYGYTF.

V gene TRBV11-2 combines with J gene TRBJ2-7, with TRBD1 matching 10 bases. V shed 0 bases, J shed 2 bases, and the junction held 1 base outside the gene matches. CDR3 length: 15 amino acids. CDR1 is SGHAT, CDR2 FQNNGV, per germline. As DNA, the CDR3 is TGTGCCAGCAGCTTAGAGGGACAGGGGACCTACGAGCAGTACTTC. This codes for CASSLEGQGTYEQYF.

The gene calls are TRBV15 and TRBJ1-2; D is unclear. The CDR3 spans 13 residues. In germline, CDR1 is LNHNV, CDR2 YYDKDF (reference sequence). Trimming took off 11 bases at V and 1 base at J, with 14 bases between the two ends. CDR3 in DNA: TGTGCCGCGTTCCCTAAATATAACTATGGCTACACCTTC. Translated, it gives CAAFPKYNYGYTF.

In its sample, this clone was seen a few times. The chain joins TRBV5-6 to TRBJ2-2; a weak D match, TRBD1 (5 bases). This CDR3 is 16 amino acids long. The V and J ends lost 2 bases and 0 bases respectively, with 11 bases between them. The V gene's germline CDR1 is SGHDT and CDR2 YYEEEE. The CDR3 sequence: CASSFSDIPNTGELFF. In DNA form, the CDR3 reads TGTGCCAGCAGCTTTTCGGACATTCCGAACACCGGGGAGCTGTTTTTT.

The CDR3 DNA reads TGTGCCAGCAGTCAAAGGGCAGGGGATGGCTACACCTTC. This gives the protein CASSQRAGDGYTF. The chain carries TRBV3-1 (or the pseudogene TRBV3-2) and TRBJ1-2; D may be TRBD1 (6 bases). This CDR3 is 13 amino acids long. V gave up 6 bases and J gave up 6 bases, with 14 bases separating them. Germline values: CDR1 LGHDT, CDR2 YNNKEL (reference sequence).

The V call is TRBV7-2, the J call TRBJ2-3, with D perhaps matching TRBD2 (7 bases). Per the germline V gene, CDR1 is SGHTA and CDR2 is FQGNSA. The CDR3 totals 15 residues. With 6 bases removed from V and 4 bases from J, the gap between germline ends came to 17 bases. Here the CDR3 reads CASSSQTGGADTQYF. The CDR3, as DNA: TGTGCCAGCAGTTCCCAAACGGGGGGCGCAGATACGCAGTATTTT.

The CDR3 coding sequence is TGTGCCAGCAGTTACGCGGCAGATACGCAGTATTTT. It translates to CASSYAADTQYF. J is TRBJ2-3 and V is TRBV6-6, with D uncertain. Germline V lookup: CDR1 MNHNY, CDR2 SVGAGI (reference sequence). The CDR3 spans 12 residues. V was clipped by 2 bases and J by 4 bases, with 4 bases between them.

The chain is built from TRBV7-2 and TRBJ2-2, with D possibly TRBD2 on 5 matching bases. This CDR3 is built from 15 residues. V lost 1 base, J lost 2 bases, and 8 bases lay in between. CDR1 is SGHTA, CDR2 FQGNSA, per germline. CDR3 protein: CASSLVDSNTGELFF. CDR3 DNA sequence: TGTGCCAGCAGCTTAGTGGACTCAAACACCGGGGAGCTGTTTTTT. Full variable domain (remainder filled in from reference TRBV7-2 and TRBJ2-2): GAGVSQSPSNKVTEKGKDVELRCDPISGHTALYWYRQSLGQGLEFLIYFQGNSAPDKSGLPSDRFSAERTGGSVSTLTIQRTQQEDSAVYLCASSLVDSNTGELFFGEGSRLTVL.

In its sample, this clone was seen a few times. The chain is built from TRBV7-9 and TRBJ1-1; TRBD1 matches 8 bases. The ends lost 5 bases at V and 1 base at J; junction bases unmatched: 9. The CDR3 extends over 16 amino acids. The germline V gene encodes CDR1 SEHNR and CDR2 FQNEAQ (reference sequence). The CDR3 coding sequence is TGTGCCAGCAGCACCCGGACAGGGCGGGGGAACACTGAAGCTTTCTTT. Residues: CASSTRTGRGNTEAFF. Together with reference TRBV7-9 and TRBJ1-1, the CDR3 gives the full variable domain: DTGVSQNPRHKITKRGQNVTFRCDPISEHNRLYWYRQTLGQGPEFLTYFQNEAQLEKSRLLSDRFSAERPKGSFSTLEIQRTEQGDSAMYLCASSTRTGRGNTEAFFGQGTRLTVV.

The chain employs TRBV9 and TRBJ2-1; 7 bases agree with TRBD2. CDR3 length: 14 residues. CDR1 and CDR2 from the germline V gene are SGDLS and YYNGEE. Germline trimming cut 6 bases from V and 10 bases from J; bases unmatched to any gene: 13. The CDR3 coding sequence is TGTGCCAGCAACCTGGGCCTAGCGGCGGGGGAGCAGTTCTTC. Its translation is CASNLGLAAGEQFF.

This clone has only a few counts. The gene calls are TRBV6-2 or TRBV6-3 and TRBJ2-7, with TRBD2 matching over 9 bases. The germline V gene encodes CDR1 MNHEY and CDR2 SVGEGT. After removal of 4 bases from V and 7 bases from J, the junction contained 8 bases not matched to a gene. The CDR3 is 14 amino acids. This CDR3 is CASSSGIAGVEQYF. CDR3 nucleotide sequence: TGTGCCAGCAGTTCGGGAATAGCGGGGGTGGAGCAGTACTTC.

V gene TRBV6-4 combines with J gene TRBJ1-1, with 8 positions matching TRBD1. V trimming: 6 bases; J trimming: 5 bases; junction bases outside the gene matches: 8. This CDR3 spans 14 amino acids. Per germline, CDR1 MRHNA and CDR2 SNTAGT. The CDR3 DNA sequence: TGTGCCAGCAGGCTTGACAGGGGTTCGACTGAAGCTTTCTTT. It specifies CASRLDRGSTEAFF.

This rearrangement joins TRBV7-9 to TRBJ1-3, with unresolved D. V lost 1 base to trimming and J lost 3 bases, with 19 bases between them. Germline V gene lookup returns CDR1 SEHNR and CDR2 FQNEAQ (reference sequence). The CDR3 totals 18 residues. This chain's CDR3 is CASSLVDWLVRVGNTIYF. The CDR3 DNA sequence: TGTGCCAGCAGCTTAGTGGACTGGCTCGTTCGGGTTGGAAACACCATATATTTT.

This chain joins TRBV6-5 and TRBJ1-1; perhaps TRBD1 as D (5 bases). The germline V gene encodes CDR1 MNHEY and CDR2 SVGAGI. V dropped 0 bases and J dropped 8 bases, with 13 bases sitting between them. The CDR3 sequence is 14 residues long. The CDR3 DNA reads as TGTGCCAGCAGTTACTCTCGACAGCACCACGAAGCTTTCTTT. Amino acid sequence: CASSYSRQHHEAFF.

This sequence joins TRBV6-6 and TRBJ1-1, with D maybe TRBD1 (6 bases). CDR1 and CDR2 (germline): MNHNY, SVGAGI (reference sequence). This CDR3 spans 12 amino acids. V was pared by 6 bases and J by 7 bases, with 12 bases between. The CDR3 nucleotides are TGTGCCAGCAGAAACAGGGTCGGTGAAGCTTTCTTT. Translated, it gives CASRNRVGEAFF.

This chain links TRBV10-3 with TRBJ1-5; 9 bases align to TRBD1. Trimming at V came to 7 bases and at J to 9 bases, leaving 7 bases not matched to a gene. CDR3 length: 13 residues. The V gene's germline CDR1 is ENHRY and CDR2 SYGVKD. The CDR3 region has the DNA TGTGCCATCACCCCGGGACAGGGTTGGCCCCAGCATTTT. Protein product: CAITPGQGWPQHF.

A remark on this clone: The germline gene is not matched at one end of the junction; a read error may be the cause. The rearrangement links TRBV9 to TRBJ1-2, with D possibly TRBD1 on 6 matching bases. The CDR3 runs 16 residues. Germline lookup yields CDR1 SGDLS and CDR2 YYNGEE. CDR3 sequence reads: CASSVGAMAGEYGHTF. Here the CDR3 DNA reads TGTGCCAGCAGCGTAGGGGCCATGGCAGGGGAATATGGCCACACCTTC.

This clone is a singleton in its sample. The rearrangement uses TRBV19 and TRBJ2-4; D is uncertain. This CDR3 has 16 residues. CDR1 LNHDA and CDR2 SQIVND come from the germline V gene (reference sequence). Trimming removed 2 bases at V and 0 bases at J, with 11 bases between. CDR3 in amino acids: CASSISASTAKNIQYF. CDR3 DNA sequence: TGTGCCAGTAGTATATCCGCGAGTACAGCCAAAAACATTCAGTACTTC. The variable domain in full, with the rest retrieved from reference TRBV19 and TRBJ2-4, is DGGITQSPKYLFRKEGQNVTLSCEQNLNHDAMYWYRQDPGQGLRLIYYSQIVNDFQKGDIAEGYSVSREKKESFPLTVTSAQKNPTAFYLCASSISASTAKNIQYFGAGTRLSVL.